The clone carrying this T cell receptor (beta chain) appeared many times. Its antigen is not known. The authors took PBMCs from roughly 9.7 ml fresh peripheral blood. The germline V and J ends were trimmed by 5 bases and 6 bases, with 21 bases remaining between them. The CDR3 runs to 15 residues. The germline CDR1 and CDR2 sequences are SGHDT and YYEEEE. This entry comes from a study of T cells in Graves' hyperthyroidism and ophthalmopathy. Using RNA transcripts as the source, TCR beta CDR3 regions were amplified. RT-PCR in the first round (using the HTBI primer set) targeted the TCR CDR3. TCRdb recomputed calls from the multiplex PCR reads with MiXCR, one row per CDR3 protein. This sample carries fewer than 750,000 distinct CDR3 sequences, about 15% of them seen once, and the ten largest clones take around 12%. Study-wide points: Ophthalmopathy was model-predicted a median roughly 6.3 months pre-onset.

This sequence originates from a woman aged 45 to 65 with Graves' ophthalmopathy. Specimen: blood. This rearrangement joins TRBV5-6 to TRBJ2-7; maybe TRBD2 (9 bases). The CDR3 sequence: CASRRTGTSRGEQYF. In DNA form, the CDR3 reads TGTGCCAGCAGACGGACAGGGACTAGCCGGGGCGAGCAGTACTTC.